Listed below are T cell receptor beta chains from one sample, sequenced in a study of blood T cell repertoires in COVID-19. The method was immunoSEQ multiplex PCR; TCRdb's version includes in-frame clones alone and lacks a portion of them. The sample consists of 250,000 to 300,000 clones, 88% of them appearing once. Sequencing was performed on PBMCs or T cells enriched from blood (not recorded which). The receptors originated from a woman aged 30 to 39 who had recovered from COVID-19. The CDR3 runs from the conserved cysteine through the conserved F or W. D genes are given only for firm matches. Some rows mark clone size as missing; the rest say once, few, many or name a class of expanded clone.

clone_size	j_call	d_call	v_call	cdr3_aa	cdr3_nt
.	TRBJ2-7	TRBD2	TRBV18	CASSTPGASGVYEQYF	TGTGCCAGCTCAACCCCCGGGGCTAGCGGGGTTTACGAGCAGTACTTC
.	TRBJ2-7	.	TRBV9	CASSVEGDSYEQYF	TGTGCCAGCAGCGTAGAGGGAGATTCCTACGAGCAGTACTTC
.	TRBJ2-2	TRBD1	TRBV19	CASSIRTGPAGELFF	TGTGCCAGTAGTATAAGGACAGGGCCGGCCGGGGAGCTGTTTTTT
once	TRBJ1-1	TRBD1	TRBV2	CASPDRDRVYNTEAFF	TGTGCCAGCCCCGACCGGGACAGGGTCTATAATACTGAAGCTTTCTTT
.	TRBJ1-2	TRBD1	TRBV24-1	CATSDRDRGSVAHGYTF	TGTGCCACCAGTGACCGGGACAGGGGTTCTGTGGCCCATGGCTACACCTTC
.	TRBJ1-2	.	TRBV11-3	CASSLSNLRVRSGYTF	TGTGCCAGCAGCTTATCCAATCTCAGGGTGAGGAGCGGCTACACCTTC
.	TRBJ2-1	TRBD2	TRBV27	CASSPGGLPEQFF	TGTGCCAGCAGTCCCGGGGGACTACCTGAGCAGTTCTTC
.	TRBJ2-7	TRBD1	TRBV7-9	CASNSQGALSGEQYF	TGTGCCAGCAACTCGCAGGGGGCGCTCTCCGGCGAGCAGTACTTC
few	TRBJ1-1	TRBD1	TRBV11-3	CASSFTGGTEAFF	TGTGCCAGCAGCTTTACAGGGGGCACTGAAGCTTTCTTT
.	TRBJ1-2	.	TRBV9	CASNRGVQARGYTF	TGTGCCAGCAACCGAGGAGTTCAAGCTAGAGGCTACACCTTC
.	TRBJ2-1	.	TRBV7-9	CASSLGDRGLALQYNEQFF	TGTGCCAGCAGCTTGGGAGACAGGGGACTAGCCCTCCAGTACAATGAGCAGTTCTTC
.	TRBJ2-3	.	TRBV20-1	CSATGPDTQYF	TGCAGTGCCACCGGTCCAGATACGCAGTATTTT
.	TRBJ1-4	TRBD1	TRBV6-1	CASSAHLGTGREKLFF	TGTGCCAGCAGTGCTCATCTGGGGACAGGGAGGGAAAAACTGTTTTTT
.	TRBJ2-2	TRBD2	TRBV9	CASSARTSGTGELFF	TGTGCCAGCAGCGCCAGGACTAGCGGGACCGGGGAGCTGTTTTTT
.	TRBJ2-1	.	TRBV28	CASSLVVRNEQFF	TGTGCCAGCAGTTTAGTAGTCCGGAATGAGCAGTTCTTC
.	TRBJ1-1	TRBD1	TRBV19	CASSDLTGRTEAFF	TGTGCCAGTAGCGACCTGACAGGGCGGACTGAAGCTTTCTTT
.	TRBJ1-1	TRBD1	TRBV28	CASSGQGVIEAFF	TGTGCCAGCAGTGGACAGGGGGTCATCGAAGCTTTCTTT
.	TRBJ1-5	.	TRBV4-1	CASSQHTDTQPQHF	TGCGCCAGCAGCCAACATACGGACACTCAGCCCCAGCATTTT
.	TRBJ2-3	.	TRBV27	CASSLLTSPGADTQYF	TGTGCCAGCAGTTTACTAACTAGTCCGGGGGCAGATACGCAGTATTTT
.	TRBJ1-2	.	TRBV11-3	CASSSLLPDKDAKVGYTF	TGTGCCAGCAGCAGCCTATTGCCCGACAAAGACGCCAAAGTGGGCTACACCTTC
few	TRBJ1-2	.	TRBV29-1	CSVASEENYGYTF	TGCAGCGTTGCCAGTGAGGAGAACTATGGCTACACCTTC
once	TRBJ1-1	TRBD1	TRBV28	CASKGGKDTEAFF	TGTGCCAGCAAAGGGGGCAAGGACACTGAAGCTTTCTTT
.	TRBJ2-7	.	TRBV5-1	CASSLATGKPYEQYF	TGCGCCAGCAGCTTGGCCACAGGCAAACCCTACGAGCAGTACTTC
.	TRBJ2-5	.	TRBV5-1	CASSSTTGMETQYF	TGCGCCAGCAGCTCAACTACAGGGATGGAGACCCAGTACTTC
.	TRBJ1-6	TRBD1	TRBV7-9	CATPGDRANSPLHF	TGTGCCACCCCGGGGGACAGGGCTAATTCACCCCTCCACTTT
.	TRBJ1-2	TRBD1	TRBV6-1	CASSERGLPFVGYTF	TGTGCCAGCAGTGAAAGGGGGCTCCCTTTTGTTGGCTACACCTTC
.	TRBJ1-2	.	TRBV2	CASSGPRGLGYTF	TGTGCCAGCAGTGGTCCCAGGGGCCTTGGCTACACCTTC
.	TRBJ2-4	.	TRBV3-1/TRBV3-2	CASSRTDIQYF	TGTGCCAGCAGCCGAACGGACATTCAGTACTTC
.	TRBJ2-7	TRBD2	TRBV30	CAWSFSYGLVGSEQYF	TGTGCCTGGAGCTTCTCTTACGGACTAGTCGGTTCCGAGCAGTACTTC
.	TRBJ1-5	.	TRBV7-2	CASSLLGGDNQPQHF	TGTGCCAGCAGCCTACTTGGGGGGGACAATCAGCCCCAGCATTTT
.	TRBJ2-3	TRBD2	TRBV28	CASSLYPLRTSGSTDTQYF	TGTGCCAGCAGTTTATATCCCCTCCGGACTAGCGGATCCACAGATACGCAGTATTTT
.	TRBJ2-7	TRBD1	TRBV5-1	CASSLEQTGVEQYF	TGCGCCAGCAGCCTCGAACAGACAGGGGTCGAGCAGTACTTC
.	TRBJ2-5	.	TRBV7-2	CASSLVRDRETQYF	TGTGCCAGCAGCTTAGTTCGCGACAGGGAGACCCAGTACTTC
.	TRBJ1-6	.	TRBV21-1	CASSKAQNGTKWRSYNSPLHF	TGTGCCAGCAGCAAAGCTCAGAACGGGACAAAATGGCGCTCCTATAATTCACCCCTCCACTTT
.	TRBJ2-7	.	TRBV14	CASSHVNPRGAYEQYF	TGTGCCAGCAGCCACGTTAATCCCCGCGGGGCCTACGAGCAGTACTTC
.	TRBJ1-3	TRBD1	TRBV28	CASSPDRNLWLSGNTIYF	TGTGCCAGCAGTCCGGACAGGAACCTTTGGCTCTCTGGAAACACCATATATTTT
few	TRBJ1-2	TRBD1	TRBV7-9	CASSLRSEDRAYGYTF	TGTGCCAGCAGCTTGAGGTCCGAGGACAGGGCCTATGGCTACACCTTC
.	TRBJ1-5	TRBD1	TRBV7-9	CASSSTGGVNQPQHF	TGTGCCAGCAGTTCCACAGGGGGCGTCAATCAGCCCCAGCATTTT
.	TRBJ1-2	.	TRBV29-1	CSVASHRVPNGYTF	TGCAGCGTTGCCTCTCACAGGGTCCCCAATGGCTACACCTTC
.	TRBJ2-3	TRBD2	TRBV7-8	CASSNRDYHTQYF	TGTGCCAGCAGCAACCGGGACTATCATACGCAGTATTTT
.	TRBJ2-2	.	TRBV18	CASSPAGPGELFF	TGTGCCAGCTCCCCAGCGGGCCCTGGGGAGCTGTTTTTT
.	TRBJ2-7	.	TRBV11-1	CASSSPRGEQYF	TGTGCCAGCAGCTCCCCCAGGGGAGAGCAGTACTTC
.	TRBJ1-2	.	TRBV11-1	CASRGGDPFNYGYTF	TGTGCCAGCAGGGGAGGGGACCCATTCAACTATGGCTACACCTTC
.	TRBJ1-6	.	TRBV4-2	CASSLRVESPLHF	TGTGCCAGCAGTCTTAGAGTTGAGTCACCCCTCCACTTT
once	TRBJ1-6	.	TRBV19	CASSGGLRSPLHF	TGTGCCAGTAGTGGTGGGCTGAGATCACCCCTCCACTTT
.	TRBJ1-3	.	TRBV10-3	CAIRSVGPVNTIYF	TGTGCCATCAGATCGGTGGGCCCGGTGAACACCATATATTTT
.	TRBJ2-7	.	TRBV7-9	CASSFRGTLYEQYF	TGTGCCAGCAGCTTCAGGGGTACCCTCTACGAGCAGTACTTC
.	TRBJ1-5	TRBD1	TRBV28	CASRGQFSQPQHF	TGTGCCAGCAGGGGACAGTTTAGCCAGCCCCAGCATTTT
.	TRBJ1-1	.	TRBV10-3	CAISEREMGGTEAFF	TGTGCCATCAGTGAGAGAGAAATGGGGGGAACTGAAGCTTTCTTT
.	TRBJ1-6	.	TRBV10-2	CASSLRRIPSTSRGSPLHF	TGCGCCAGCAGTCTTCGACGCATTCCCAGTACCTCTCGAGGGTCACCCCTCCACTTT
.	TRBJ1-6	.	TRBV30	CAWSAFFSSYNSPLHF	TGTGCCTGGAGTGCCTTCTTCAGCTCCTATAATTCACCCCTCCACTTT
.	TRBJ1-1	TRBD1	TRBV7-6	CASSLSSGQGIRAFF	TGTGCCAGCAGCTTAAGTTCCGGACAGGGAATTCGGGCTTTCTTT
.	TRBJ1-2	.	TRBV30	CAWSPPDSNYGYTF	TGTGCCTGGAGTCCCCCGGACTCGAACTATGGCTACACCTTC
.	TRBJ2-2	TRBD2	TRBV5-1	CASSLAASGLKSGELFF	TGCGCCAGCAGCTTGGCGGCTAGCGGACTTAAATCCGGGGAGCTGTTTTTT
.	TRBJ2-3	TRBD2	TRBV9	CASSAHSGLAGTDTQYF	TGTGCCAGCAGCGCCCATTCTGGACTAGCGGGGACAGATACGCAGTATTTT
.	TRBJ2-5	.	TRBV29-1	CSVVPQQETQYF	TGCAGCGTTGTCCCACAACAAGAGACCCAGTACTTC
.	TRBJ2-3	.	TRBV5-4	CASSLGARGGTDTQYF	TGTGCCAGCAGCTTGGGGGCGCGGGGTGGCACAGATACGCAGTATTTT